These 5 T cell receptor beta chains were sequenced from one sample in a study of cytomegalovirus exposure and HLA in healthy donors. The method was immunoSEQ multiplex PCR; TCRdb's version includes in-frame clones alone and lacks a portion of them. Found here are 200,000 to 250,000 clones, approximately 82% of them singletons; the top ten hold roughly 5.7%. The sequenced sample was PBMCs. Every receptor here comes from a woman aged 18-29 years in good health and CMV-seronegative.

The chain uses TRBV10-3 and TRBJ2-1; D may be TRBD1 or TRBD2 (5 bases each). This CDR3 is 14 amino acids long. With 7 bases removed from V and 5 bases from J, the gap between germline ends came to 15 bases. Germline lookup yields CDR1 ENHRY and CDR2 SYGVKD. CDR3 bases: TGTGCCATCAAAGCGAGGGGAGAGGACAATGAGCAGTTCTTC. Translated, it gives CAIKARGEDNEQFF.

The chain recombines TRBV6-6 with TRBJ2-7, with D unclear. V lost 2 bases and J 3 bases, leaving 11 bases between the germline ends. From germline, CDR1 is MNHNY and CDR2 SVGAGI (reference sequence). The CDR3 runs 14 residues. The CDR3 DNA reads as TGTGCCAGCAGTTACCGACACCTTTACTACGAGCAGTACTTC. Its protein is CASSYRHLYYEQYF.

The chain's CDR3 is CASSPRQREGNTGELFF. The CDR3 bases are TGTGCCAGCTCACCACGGCAGCGGGAGGGTAACACCGGGGAGCTGTTTTTT. V gene TRBV18 combines with J gene TRBJ2-2; 10 bases agree with TRBD2. The CDR3 length is 17 residues. Germline CDR1 KGHSH, CDR2 LQKENI. Trimming removed 1 base from V and 2 bases from J; junction bases left unmatched: 4.

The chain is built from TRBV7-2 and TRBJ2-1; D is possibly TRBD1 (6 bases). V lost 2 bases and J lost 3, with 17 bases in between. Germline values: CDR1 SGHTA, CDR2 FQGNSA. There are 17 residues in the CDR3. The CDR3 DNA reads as TGTGCCAGCAGCTTAAGGGGAAAGAGGGGACACTACAATGAGCAGTTCTTC. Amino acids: CASSLRGKRGHYNEQFF. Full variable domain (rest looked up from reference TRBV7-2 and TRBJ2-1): GAGVSQSPSNKVTEKGKDVELRCDPISGHTALYWYRQSLGQGLEFLIYFQGNSAPDKSGLPSDRFSAERTGGSVSTLTIQRTQQEDSAVYLCASSLRGKRGHYNEQFFGPGTRLTVL.

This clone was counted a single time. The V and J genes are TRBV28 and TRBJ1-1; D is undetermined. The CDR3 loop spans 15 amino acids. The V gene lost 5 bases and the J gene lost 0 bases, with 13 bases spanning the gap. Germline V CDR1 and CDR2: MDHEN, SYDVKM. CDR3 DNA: TGTGCCAGCAGTGGGTTTGGTAAGGTGAACACTGAAGCTTTCTTT. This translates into CASSGFGKVNTEAFF.